The T cell receptor (beta chain) described here comes from a study of shared clonotypes between healthy human individuals. Study overall: Three plates each covered CD4 naive and memory; CD8 naive two, CD8 memory one. Study conclusions and caveats: It was only blood that was sampled, and tissue repertoires likely differ. Larger estimated richness was generally seen in naive subsets than in memory subsets.

Clones were sequenced by immunoSEQ multiplex PCR, and TCRdb holds only the in-frame ones, with some missing. The sample lists about 2 million clones; approximately 94% were seen once. Naive CD8 cells, CD45RO-negative and positively selected for CCR7, excluded terminally differentiated effector memory CD45RA+ cells. To note about this clone: Antigen unknown.

The V gene's germline CDR1 is SEHNR and CDR2 FQNEAQ (reference sequence). The J segment lost 5 bases and the V segment lost 5 bases, leaving 12 bases of the junction unmatched. The CDR3 extends over 16 amino acids. This clonotype was sampled from a man younger than 30 in good health. The rearrangement uses TRBV7-9 and TRBJ2-1; 7 nucleotides line up with TRBD2. The source material was naive CD8+ T cells sorted from blood. The CDR3 DNA is TGTGCCAGCAGCCCCCCTAGCGGAGCCTTTGACAATGAGCAGTTCTTC. It is translated as CASSPPSGAFDNEQFF.